The rows below give T cell receptor beta chains drawn from one sample of a study of response to subunit inactivated influenza vaccine. TCRdb reanalysed the RT-PCR reads using MiXCR and keeps one entry per CDR3 protein. The repertoire consists of about 480,000 distinct CDR3 sequences, with 10% to 15% occurring once and the leading ten covering roughly 13%. The sample in question was PBMCs from blood, obtained 40 to 50 days after vaccination. The source is a man aged 50 to 59 who received an inactivated influenza vaccine. CDR3s include the opening cysteine and the closing phenylalanine or tryptophan. Size values are once, few and many counts, or a class for expanded clones, and some rows have none.

abundance: NA
v_gene: TRBV27
CDR3aa: CASSTPNSPLHF

abundance: few
v_gene: TRBV7-3
CDR3aa: CASSLGGLLHNEQFF

abundance: NA
v_gene: TRBV20-1
CDR3aa: CSASGTGPRGTDTQYF

abundance: few
v_gene: TRBV27
CDR3aa: CASSLQGGGGEAFF

abundance: NA
v_gene: TRBV5-1
CDR3aa: CASSFSQAHSYEQYF

abundance: few
v_gene: TRBV3-1
CDR3aa: CASSQTGWEQYF

abundance: few
v_gene: TRBV2
CDR3aa: CASSVLAGVSYNEQFF

abundance: many
v_gene: TRBV10-2
CDR3aa: CASSDQHRGRELFF

abundance: few
v_gene: TRBV7-6
CDR3aa: CASSLIPGGRKYRYF

abundance: few
v_gene: TRBV10-3
CDR3aa: CAAEQGHGYTF

abundance: many
v_gene: TRBV12-3/TRBV12-4
CDR3aa: CASSQGLAYNEQFF

abundance: many
v_gene: TRBV10-3
CDR3aa: CAISEDAVGTEAFF

abundance: few
v_gene: TRBV2
CDR3aa: CASSAQGRDEQYF

abundance: NA
v_gene: TRBV15
CDR3aa: CATSSAGTGFLGYTF

abundance: NA
v_gene: TRBV12-3/TRBV12-4
CDR3aa: CASSPYQGRGSGTQYF

abundance: few
v_gene: TRBV20-1
CDR3aa: CSARKEGNTEAFF

abundance: NA
v_gene: TRBV7-7
CDR3aa: CASSSIREGGTQYF

abundance: NA
v_gene: TRBV4-2
CDR3aa: CASSRQPQRTYEQYF

abundance: NA
v_gene: TRBV7-9
CDR3aa: CASSFSGGLYNEQFF

abundance: NA
v_gene: TRBV5-6
CDR3aa: CASSWGHIYEQYF

abundance: NA
v_gene: TRBV25-1
CDR3aa: CASSGGTSGGSRQFF

abundance: NA
v_gene: TRBV20-1
CDR3aa: CCARDPSGTALNTQYF

abundance: many
v_gene: TRBV6-2/TRBV6-3
CDR3aa: CASSKREVPYNEQFF

abundance: many
v_gene: TRBV11-2
CDR3aa: CASSFPGQGARDTQYF

abundance: few
v_gene: TRBV6-5
CDR3aa: CASRDRDNEQFF

abundance: many
v_gene: TRBV10-3
CDR3aa: CAISDGVQETQYF

abundance: NA
v_gene: TRBV4-1
CDR3aa: CASSQSGTSGGGTGELFF

abundance: NA
v_gene: TRBV4-3
CDR3aa: CASSQDIGAGNQPQHF

abundance: few
v_gene: TRBV20-1
CDR3aa: CSASGDTSNYGYTF

abundance: few
v_gene: TRBV7-9
CDR3aa: CASSLRDVVGETQYF

abundance: NA
v_gene: TRBV12-3/TRBV12-4
CDR3aa: CASSLGGDLTDTQYF

abundance: many
v_gene: TRBV6-1
CDR3aa: CASSKGLAGVNEQFF

abundance: NA
v_gene: TRBV7-8
CDR3aa: CASSLVSTYNEQFF

abundance: few
v_gene: TRBV2
CDR3aa: CASSAPWTGSYEQYF

abundance: NA
v_gene: TRBV7-9
CDR3aa: CASSLMVWGTDTQYF

abundance: few
v_gene: TRBV29-1
CDR3aa: CSAGGGRATDTQYF

abundance: many
v_gene: TRBV6-5
CDR3aa: CASSSSSNQPQHF

abundance: NA
v_gene: TRBV28
CDR3aa: CASSTSQPQHF

abundance: NA
v_gene: TRBV10-3
CDR3aa: CAISGQGGTEAFF

abundance: many
v_gene: TRBV9
CDR3aa: CASSDRGLGNEQFF

abundance: many
v_gene: TRBV20-1
CDR3aa: CSARVAGRNQPQHF

abundance: few
v_gene: TRBV12-3/TRBV12-4
CDR3aa: CASSFVDRALHHAPRLSGVQFF

abundance: NA
v_gene: TRBV10-3
CDR3aa: CAISETSGGYEQYF

abundance: few
v_gene: TRBV15
CDR3aa: CATNVEDRRFYEQYF

abundance: NA
v_gene: TRBV20-1
CDR3aa: CSATGGTESGETQYF

abundance: many
v_gene: TRBV4-2
CDR3aa: CASSQDRTFVAGEDNEQFF